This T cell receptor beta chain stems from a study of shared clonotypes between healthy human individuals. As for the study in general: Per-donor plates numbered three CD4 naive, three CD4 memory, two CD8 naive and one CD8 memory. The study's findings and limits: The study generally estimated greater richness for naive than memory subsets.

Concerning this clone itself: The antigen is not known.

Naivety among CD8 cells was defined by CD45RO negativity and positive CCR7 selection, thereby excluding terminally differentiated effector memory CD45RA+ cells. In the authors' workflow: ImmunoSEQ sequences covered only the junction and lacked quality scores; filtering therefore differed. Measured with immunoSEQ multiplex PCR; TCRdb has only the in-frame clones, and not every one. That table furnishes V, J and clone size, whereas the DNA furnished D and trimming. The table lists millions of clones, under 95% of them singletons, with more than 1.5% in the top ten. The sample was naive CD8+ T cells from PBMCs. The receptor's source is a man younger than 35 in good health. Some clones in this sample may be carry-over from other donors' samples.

CDR3 sequence: CSVPGTGEKLFF. CDR3 coding DNA: TGCAGCGTTCCCGGGACAGGGGAAAAACTGTTTTTT. This chain connects TRBV29-1 to TRBJ1-4; TRBD1 aligns across 9 bases. Trimming at V came to 5 bases and at J to 8 bases, leaving 3 bases not matched to a gene. Per germline, CDR1 SQVTM and CDR2 ANQGSEA. The CDR3 loop spans 12 amino acids.